This TCR beta chain emerged from a study of shared clonotypes between healthy human individuals (dated by TCRdb to 2020 to 2021). In terms of the full investigation: The cohort included three men and a couple of women between 18 and 49 years of age. For each donor, three plates each were used for CD4 naive and CD4 memory, two plates were used for CD8 naive, and one plate was used for CD8 memory. To estimate repertoire size and how much clonotype sharing occurs between individuals, the study deeply sequenced the blood TCR repertoires of 4 to 6 healthy adults. To increase sequencing depth and limit assay-specific biases, different laboratories used diverse techniques to prepare libraries and sequence TCR repertoires. Between about 0.85 and 9.5 billion PBMCs per donor were obtained by leukapheresis.

Study-wide conclusions, independent of this receptor: Based on pairwise subsampling, the degree of clonotype sharing among donors was expected to be affected by sequencing depth. Only blood was sampled, and tissue TCR repertoires likely differ from those in blood. The small number of donors limited the genetic and exposure-history diversity represented. When a few donors were compared, the shared fraction of clonotypes was around 5% for naive CD4, over 3% for naive CD8, 2% to 2.5% for memory CD4, and roughly 0.43% for memory CD8. Clonotypes shared by all four sorted-subset donors showed higher generation probabilities than non-shared clonotypes. Estimated clonotype richness was generally larger for naive than for memory subsets. Incomplete sequencing was indicated by rarefaction of sorted-subset datasets, despite the large sequencing depth.

Comments on this clone: Its antigen remains undetermined. Base-call qualities are not available, and no considerably larger clone is one nucleotide away.

Using the deep immunoSEQ assay, TCR CDR3 regions were amplified from genomic DNA by multiplex PCR. Extracted genomic DNA from each cell subset was distributed evenly across all wells of several immunoSEQ 96-well plates, and each plate was treated as a replicate. Each replicate PCR for sorted subsets received about 220 ng genomic DNA, equal to roughly 30,000 T cell genomes. Purified libraries were quantified with a Qubit 3.0 fluorometer, sized on a Bioanalyzer 2100, and re-quantified with the KAPA Library Quantification kit. A separate single-read 150-cycle Illumina NextSeq 550 flow cell was used to sequence each immunoSEQ 96-well plate. As for the original processing: Because the immunoSEQ output included only junctional sequences and no quality scores, the filtering could not be the same as the filtering used for full-length reads. Sequences were annotated with PyIR, a Python wrapper for IgBLAST v1.9, using IMGT germline references to assign V/J genes and CDR3. Reads were filtered out if the reads had weak V/J assignments (E-value above 1e-6), no CDR3, stop codons, out-of-frame junctions, or ambiguous translated residues. V3J clonotypes were defined as sequences sharing the same inferred V gene, J gene, and CDR3 amino acid sequence. The percentage overlap between two repertoires was calculated by dividing the number of shared unique clonotypes by the size of the smaller repertoire. Three approaches were used to assess repertoire richness: RTK rarefaction, the Chao1 estimator, and Recon v2.1 estimates of unobserved clonotypes. Generation probabilities for all TCRbeta clonotypes obtained by the gDNA method from four donors were computed using OLGA. This immuneACCESS table, as held by TCRdb, lists in-frame sequences with V and J called but not all clones. Of the missing ones, under half trace to an unresolved V gene in checked studies; the others have no known cause. That table is the source of V, J and clone size, and D and trimming were worked out from the DNA. Present in this sample are roughly 1,100,000 clones, around 76% of which were seen just once. Less than 1.5% of the sample goes to the ten largest clones.

CDR1 and CDR2 (MNHEY, SMNVEV) derive from the germline V gene (reference sequence). V drops 3 bases and J drops 7 bases, leaving 15 bases in between. The CDR3, cysteine through phenylalanine, is 14 amino acids long. The only DNA kept is the CDR3, 42 bases in frame from the first base. The donors were healthy, HIV-negative adults who had no recently reported acute infections or vaccinations. Every donor was a Caucasian adult living in Nashville, Tennessee, USA. CD4+ T cells were enriched by magnetic negative selection, after which naive cells were positively selected on CD45RA and the negative fraction was taken as the memory subset. Blood was collected by leukapheresis, and PBMCs were isolated by Ficoll-Histopaque density gradient centrifugation and then cryopreserved in liquid nitrogen vapor phase. Purity and quantity of every magnetically sorted T cell population were checked by analytical flow cytometry. From each sorted fraction, genomic DNA was isolated and quantified by UV absorbance on a Nanodrop 2000c.

The receptor was derived from a man aged 18 to 29 in good health. The sequencing input was memory CD4+ T cells sorted from blood. The meaning of the sample's cell subset or site label: CD45RA-negative fraction. The chain is assembled from TRBV27 and TRBJ1-2, with TRBD1 perhaps the D gene, on 6 matching bases. CDR3 loop: CASSFGGRSSGYTF. The DNA reads TGTGCCAGCAGTTTTGGGGGCCGATCATCTGGCTACACCTTC.